The subject of this entry is one T cell receptor (beta chain). The antigen remains unidentified. The sample belongs to a study of circulating and synovial CD4+ cells in juvenile arthritis. General observations from the study: Vbeta family usage analysis did not detect the pathogenic-like versus bulk difference. Overlap with synovium rose as more T cells were sequenced. These repertoires were less diverse than bulk blood CD4 repertoires. Bulk blood CD4 samples held at least an order of magnitude more or fewer genomes than CPL.

The CDR3 is 15 residues long. V lost 1 base, J lost 4 bases, and 9 bases stayed unmatched. Germline V gene sequence: CDR1 SQVTM, CDR2 ANQGSEA. Clones were sequenced by immunoSEQ multiplex PCR, and TCRdb holds only the in-frame ones, with some missing. The sample yields tens of thousands of clones, 94% seen once. The sample was CD4+ T cells from blood. This sequence originates from a human donor with juvenile idiopathic arthritis. The rearrangement uses TRBV29-1 and TRBJ2-7; TRBD1 aligns across 8 bases. CDR3 amino acids: CSVEVRTGRWYEQYF. DNA for the CDR3: TGCAGCGTTGAAGTCCGGACAGGGAGGTGGTACGAGCAGTACTTC.